This T cell receptor beta chain was found in a study of CD8 T cells in ankylosing spondylitis. General study results and limits: Matched synovial fluid from ankylosing spondylitis patients was reported to be enriched for disease-linked clones. Within ankylosing spondylitis blood, a TCR beta motif made up of eight or nine highly homologous variants appeared to be characteristic. Clones linked to disease, bearing a CD8+ phenotype, were relatively rare in peripheral blood. Existing reports had already noted some motif variants in reactive arthritis synovial fluid and blood.

Germline V CDR1 and CDR2: SNHLY, FYNNEI. With 5 bases removed from V and 3 bases from J, the gap between germline ends came to 11 bases. The CDR3 runs to 14 residues. Libraries for TCR beta were made by quantitative 5'-RACE with molecular barcodes. A single record per CDR3 protein comes from TCRdb applying MiXCR to the 5' RACE reads. Here the sample spans 470,000 or so distinct CDR3 sequences, around 26% being singletons. This clonotype was recorded a few times. The antigen is not known. The sequence was collected from a male donor with ankylosing spondylitis. The chain is built from TRBV2 and TRBJ1-5, with TRBD1 as a possible D gene (5 bases). Sequencing input: blood, either unsorted or a sorted T cell fraction (not recorded which). CDR3 region: CASSKGAFNQPQHF. DNA for the CDR3: TGTGCCAGCAGTAAAGGGGCGTTCAATCAGCCCCAGCATTTT.